Following are 17 T cell receptor beta chains from one sample sequenced in a study of shared clonotypes between healthy human individuals (dated by TCRdb to 2018 to 2021). Library preparation used the immunoSEQ multiplex PCR assay. Entries here come from immuneACCESS through TCRdb and include only in-frame sequences with V and J called. Some clones fail to appear in such tables; in the studies checked, an unresolved V gene covers under half of the shortfall, and the cause of the remainder is unknown. The sample table contains 300,000 to 350,000 clones; only one count was recorded for around 67% of them. Of the sample, less than 11% is held by the ten largest clones. Sequencing was carried out using memory CD4+ T cells sorted from blood. Sample cell subset or site, as interpreted from the label and publication: CD45RA-negative fraction. The receptors shown here come from a man aged 25 to 40 in good health.

This clone showed up just a few times. This chain links TRBV7-2 with TRBJ2-7; no clear D. The CDR3 is made up of 11 amino acids. V lost 5 bases and J lost 5, with 7 bases in between. CDR1 SGHTA and CDR2 FQGNSA come from the germline V gene. In DNA, the CDR3 is TGTGCCAGCAGCCGAAAGGACGAGCAGTACTTC. Protein product: CASSRKDEQYF.

The V call is TRBV5-8, the J call TRBJ2-5; D may be TRBD1 (5 bases). Deletions cut 1 base from V and 2 bases from J, with 15 bases between. Germline CDR1 SGHTS, CDR2 YDEGEE. The CDR3 totals 16 residues. The CDR3: CASSLSGHGAQETQYF. CDR3 DNA: TGTGCCAGCAGCTTGTCCGGACACGGAGCGCAAGAGACCCAGTACTTC. Filled out from reference TRBV5-8 and TRBJ2-5, the complete variable domain reads EAGVTQSPTHLIKTRGQQATLRCSPISGHTSVYWYQQALGLGLQFLLWYDEGEERNRGNFPPRFSGRQFPNYSSELNVNALELEDSALYLCASSLSGHGAQETQYFGPGTRLLVL.

This clone has just a few counts. The chain links TRBV30 to TRBJ2-1; the D gene is possibly TRBD2 (5 bases). The V end was cut by 2 bases, the J end by 9 bases, with 14 bases between. The germline CDR1 and CDR2 sequences are GTSNPN and SVGIG (reference sequence). The CDR3 is 13 residues long. The CDR3 region is CAWSQNAGGEQFF. The CDR3 region has the DNA TGTGCCTGGAGTCAAAACGCGGGTGGTGAGCAGTTCTTC.

There are a few counts of this clone. V and J are TRBV30 and TRBJ2-5, with D tentatively TRBD1 (6 bases). Germline-derived CDR1 and CDR2 are GTSNPN and SVGIG (reference sequence). V lost 2 bases and J 1 base, leaving 11 bases between the germline ends. CDR3 length: 14 amino acids. CDR3 sequence: CAWSIWTVQETQYF. The DNA of the CDR3 is TGTGCCTGGAGTATATGGACAGTCCAAGAGACCCAGTACTTC.

The chain recombines TRBV28 with TRBJ1-2; the D is unclear. CDR1 MDHEN and CDR2 SYDVKM come from the germline V gene. The V gene lost 4 bases and the J gene lost 4 bases, with 16 bases spanning the gap. The CDR3 spans 15 residues. The CDR3 loop is CASSSSLPGLYGYTF. The CDR3 DNA sequence: TGTGCCAGCAGTTCCTCCCTCCCGGGCCTCTATGGCTACACCTTC.

V usage is TRBV19 and J usage is TRBJ2-4; TRBD1 might be the D (6 bases). Looked up from germline, CDR1 is LNHDA and CDR2 is SQIVND (reference sequence). V was cut by 1 base and J by 10 bases, with 11 bases left in between. The CDR3 runs to 13 residues. As DNA, the CDR3 is TGTGCCAGTAGTATAGCGGCCACAGGGATTCAGTACTTC. Translating it yields CASSIAATGIQYF. The entire variable domain, with the rest obtained from reference TRBV19 and TRBJ2-4, is as follows: DGGITQSPKYLFRKEGQNVTLSCEQNLNHDAMYWYRQDPGQGLRLIYYSQIVNDFQKGDIAEGYSVSREKKESFPLTVTSAQKNPTAFYLCASSIAATGIQYFGAGTRLSVL.

This CDR3 reads CATSTGPINEKLFF. As DNA, the CDR3 is TGTGCCACCTCGACGGGACCGATTAATGAAAAACTGTTTTTT. V usage is TRBV28 and J usage is TRBJ1-4; D might be TRBD1 (5 bases). The V end was cut by 10 bases, the J end by 4 bases, with 16 bases between. The CDR3 has 14 amino acids. Germline V gene sequence: CDR1 MDHEN, CDR2 SYDVKM.

The V and J genes are TRBV11-3 and TRBJ2-3, with TRBD2 matching over 13 bases. Germline loops: CDR1 SGHNT, CDR2 YENEEA. Unmatched junction bases numbered 3, after V lost 5 bases and J lost 4 bases. CDR3 length: 15 residues. The CDR3 protein is CASSRGLAGSDTQYF. For the CDR3, the DNA is TGTGCCAGCAGCAGGGGACTAGCGGGATCAGATACGCAGTATTTT.

This clone was counted between two and nine times. The CDR3 DNA sequence: TGCGCCAGCAGCCAGAGAACAGGGGCGGAGACCCAGTACTTC. Its protein product is CASSQRTGAETQYF. The J gene is TRBJ2-5, the V gene TRBV4-1; TRBD1 matches 7 bases. V shed 3 bases and J 5 bases; nucleotides not matched to a gene: 6. CDR3 size: 14 residues. Germline V CDR1 and CDR2: MGHRA, YSYEKL.

The rearrangement uses TRBV5-6 and TRBJ2-5; D not certain. Trimming pared 4 bases from V and 4 bases from J, leaving 8 bases between. The CDR3 loop spans 12 amino acids. The germline V gene has CDR1 SGHDT and CDR2 YYEEEE. In DNA form, the CDR3 reads TGTGCCAGCAGCCAAGAACCAGAGACCCAGTACTTC. Translated, it gives CASSQEPETQYF.

The genes are TRBV18 and TRBJ2-5, with D possibly matching TRBD1 (5 bases). The V and J ends lost 2 bases and 5 bases respectively, with 12 bases between them. CDR3 length: 14 amino acids. CDR1 and CDR2 (germline): KGHSH, LQKENI. CDR3 loop: CASSPSGFSETQYF. For the CDR3, the DNA is TGTGCCAGCTCACCATCAGGGTTCTCCGAGACCCAGTACTTC.

The chain links TRBV29-1 to TRBJ2-3; tentatively, D is TRBD1 (5 bases). The CDR3 is 11 residues long. Germline V gene data show CDR1 as SQVTM and CDR2 as ANQGSEA. V lost 4 bases and J lost 6, with 8 bases in between. Here the CDR3 DNA reads TGCAGCGTTGGCCCAGGGGATACGCAGTATTTT. Amino acid sequence: CSVGPGDTQYF.

J is TRBJ2-3 and V is TRBV7-8; the match to TRBD1 covers 9 bases. Looked up from germline, CDR1 is SGHVS and CDR2 is FQNEAQ. Unmatched junction bases numbered 8, after V lost 5 bases and J lost 2 bases. The CDR3 covers 16 residues. Written as DNA, the CDR3 is TGTGCCAGCAGCGGCAAGGGACAGGGTTACACAGATACGCAGTATTTT. Its translation is CASSGKGQGYTDTQYF.

The V and J genes are TRBV2 and TRBJ1-4; tentative D call: TRBD1 (5 bases). CDR3 length equals 16 residues. Germline assignment: CDR1 SNHLY and CDR2 FYNNEI. The V gene lost 5 bases and the J gene lost 0 bases, with 13 bases spanning the gap. In DNA, the CDR3 is TGTGCCAGCAGTAACAGGATTGTCGCAACTAATGAAAAACTGTTTTTT. Translating gives CASSNRIVATNEKLFF.

This clone was detected only once. The chain combines TRBV19 with TRBJ2-2, with 8 nucleotides matching TRBD2. The V segment lost 3 bases and the J segment 5 bases; nucleotides outside the gene matches: 14. Germline CDR1 is LNHDA and CDR2 is SQIVND (reference sequence). The CDR3 is made up of 18 amino acids. This chain's CDR3 is CASSIRGSGGRGTGELFF. The CDR3 nucleotides read TGTGCCAGTAGTATCCGGGGTTCGGGGGGGCGAGGGACCGGGGAGCTGTTTTTT.

This clone was observed a single time. V gene TRBV19 combines with J gene TRBJ2-4, with unresolved D. The CDR3 spans 12 residues. The V end was cut by 0 bases, the J end by 6 bases, with 3 bases between. Germline CDR1 reads LNHDA; CDR2 reads SQIVND (reference sequence). CDR3 nucleotide sequence: TGTGCCAGTAGTATAGAAGCAAACATTCAGTACTTC. Amino acid sequence: CASSIEANIQYF.

The V and J genes are TRBV18 and TRBJ2-5, with D perhaps TRBD1 or TRBD2 (5 bases each). The CDR3 spans 15 residues. Trimming removed 0 bases at V and 5 bases at J, with 13 bases between. Germline CDR1 and CDR2: KGHSH and LQKENI. The CDR3 nucleotides are TGTGCCAGCTCACCACCAATCCAGGGACGGGAGACCCAGTACTTC. Translation: CASSPPIQGRETQYF.